This TCR beta chain was identified in a study of cytomegalovirus exposure and HLA in healthy donors. Germline-derived CDR1 and CDR2 are SGHRS and YFSETQ. This CDR3 contains 14 residues. V lost 0 bases and J lost 5; bases outside the gene matches: 3. The PCR used 60 Vbeta and 13 Jbeta primers. Profiling relied on immunoSEQ multiplex PCR, and the TCRdb table lists in-frame clones only, not all of them. The table records around 180,000 clones, approximately 81% of them present only once. This clone was found once. The chain links TRBV5-1 to TRBJ2-7; 9 bases are a match to TRBD2. The specimen sequenced was PBMCs. The clonotype comes from a boy between 5 and 17 years old in good health and CMV-seronegative. CDR3 coding DNA: TGCGCCAGCAGCTTGGCCGCTAGCGGGGACGAGCAGTACTTC. As protein: CASSLAASGDEQYF.